These 24 T cell receptor beta chains share one sample of origin, sequenced in a study of monozygotic twins with inflammatory bowel disease. TCRdb re-called the 5' RACE reads and gives one entry per CDR3 protein, without DNA. Recorded for this sample: approximately 210,000 distinct CDR3 sequences. The sample taken for sequencing was blood. These receptors all come from a human donor with ulcerative colitis or Crohn's disease, or a healthy co-twin of an affected twin (not recorded which).

V is TRBV6-2 or TRBV6-3 and J is TRBJ2-5; TCRdb calls TRBD1, which cannot be checked without DNA. Germline values: CDR1 MNHEY, CDR2 SVGEGT. The CDR3 length is 14 residues. CDR3 sequence reads: CASSFPGTEETQYF.

The gene calls are TRBV12-3 or TRBV12-4 and TRBJ1-2; TCRdb proposes TRBD1, but this gene call is untestable without DNA. The CDR3 is made up of 12 amino acids. The chain's CDR3 is CASSPGGASYTF.

This chain connects TRBV20-1 to TRBJ2-7. This CDR3 is 11 amino acids long. Germline V lookup: CDR1 DFQATT, CDR2 SNEGSKA (reference sequence). The CDR3 loop is CSARQSYEQYF.

This sequence joins TRBV6-5 and TRBJ2-7; TCRdb calls TRBD1, which cannot be checked without DNA. Per germline, CDR1 MNHEY and CDR2 SVGAGI. This CDR3 has 13 amino acids. The CDR3 reads CASSASGAYEQYF.

CDR3 sequence reads: CASSPVGSEAFF. The gene calls are TRBV7-8 and TRBJ1-1. Germline V CDR1 and CDR2: SGHVS, FQNEAQ. There are 12 residues in the CDR3.

The gene calls are TRBV5-5 and TRBJ1-2; TCRdb indicates TRBD1, and absent DNA this call remains unverified. The CDR3 consists of 14 residues. Germline V lookup: CDR1 SGHKS, CDR2 YYEKEE (reference sequence). Here the CDR3 reads CASSLRDRGDGYTF.

This rearrangement joins TRBV29-1 to TRBJ2-1; TCRdb reports TRBD2, a call that lacks DNA to check it against. CDR3 length equals 12 residues. CDR1 is SQVTM, CDR2 ANQGSEA, per germline. The CDR3 loop reads CSVRPGVDEQFF.

V is TRBV7-2 and J is TRBJ1-2; the D gene TCRdb calls, TRBD1, cannot be checked with no DNA. CDR3 size: 15 residues. Germline CDR1 reads SGHTA; CDR2 reads FQGNSA. CDR3 loop: CASMRGAEPNYGYTF.

This sequence joins TRBV6-2 or TRBV6-3 and TRBJ2-1; the TCRdb call, TRBD1, lacks DNA for checking. Per germline, CDR1 MNHEY and CDR2 SVGEGT. The CDR3 spans 13 residues. This CDR3 is CASRAAGAYEQFF.

The CDR3 region is CASSQLRDRETQYF. The chain joins TRBV4-1 to TRBJ2-5; the TCRdb D gene call, TRBD1, has no DNA to confirm it. This CDR3 contains 14 residues. Per germline, CDR1 MGHRA and CDR2 YSYEKL.

CDR3 amino acids: CASSPGGMLDTQYF. The chain has TRBV7-2 and TRBJ2-3; without DNA, the TCRdb call of TRBD1 cannot be checked. This CDR3 region has 14 residues. Germline values: CDR1 SGHTA, CDR2 FQGNSA.

V usage is TRBV5-1 and J usage is TRBJ1-1; TCRdb designates TRBD1, a call that cannot be tested without DNA. Germline assignment: CDR1 SGHRS and CDR2 YFSETQ. The CDR3 has 13 residues. CDR3: CASSFGTPTEAFF.

The genes are TRBV6-5 and TRBJ1-2. CDR3 size: 15 residues. The germline V gene has CDR1 MNHEY and CDR2 SVGAGI. CDR3 region: CASSYKRGPNYGYTF.

V usage is TRBV4-2 and J usage is TRBJ1-2; TCRdb designates TRBD1, a call that cannot be tested without DNA. CDR1 and CDR2 (germline): LGHNA, YNFKEQ. The CDR3 consists of 13 residues. CDR3: CASSSPTLYGYTF.

The rearrangement joins TRBV20-1 to TRBJ2-3. In germline, CDR1 is DFQATT, CDR2 SNEGSKA (reference sequence). The CDR3 consists of 13 residues. The chain's CDR3 is CSARDTYTDTQYF.

The V and J genes are TRBV4-3 and TRBJ2-7; TCRdb indicates TRBD2, and absent DNA this call remains unverified. Germline CDR1 and CDR2: LGHNA and YSLEER. CDR3 length: 15 residues. The CDR3 sequence is CASSPGEGLPYEQYF.

The chain carries TRBV10-3 and TRBJ2-2; TCRdb's D call of TRBD1 is untestable without DNA. This CDR3 has 14 residues. Germline CDR1 reads ENHRY; CDR2 reads SYGVKD. The CDR3 reads CAIRKGANTGELFF.

The J gene is TRBJ2-1, the V gene TRBV7-2; absent DNA, TCRdb's TRBD1 call cannot be checked. Germline V lookup: CDR1 SGHTA, CDR2 FQGNSA. The CDR3 extends over 14 amino acids. CDR3 in amino acids: CASSLSPAGYLGFF.

The chain joins TRBV20-1 to TRBJ2-7; checking the TCRdb D call of TRBD2 is not possible without DNA. Germline CDR1 is DFQATT and CDR2 is SNEGSKA (reference sequence). The CDR3 spans 14 residues. The CDR3 loop is CSARSASGSYEQYF.

The gene calls are TRBV27 and TRBJ1-2; TCRdb returns TRBD1, unconfirmable since there is no DNA. Germline CDR1 reads MNHEY; CDR2 reads SMNVEV (reference sequence). The CDR3 contains 14 residues. The CDR3 region is CASSLGTGVRGYTF.

V usage is TRBV29-1 and J usage is TRBJ2-7; TCRdb indicates TRBD2, and absent DNA this call remains unverified. CDR1 and CDR2 from the germline V gene are SQVTM and ANQGSEA. This CDR3 is 15 amino acids long. CDR3 in amino acids: CSVQAGGGSSYEQYF.

This chain connects TRBV6-5 to TRBJ2-3. The germline gives CDR1 MNHEY, CDR2 SVGAGI. The CDR3 runs 12 residues. CDR3 sequence reads: CASSMTRDTQYF.

The J gene is TRBJ2-7, the V gene TRBV6-5. Germline loops: CDR1 MNHEY, CDR2 SVGAGI. The CDR3 covers 14 residues. CDR3 in amino acids: CASSSSGLLNEQYF.

The gene calls are TRBV19 and TRBJ1-1; TCRdb's D gene call, TRBD1, goes unchecked for lack of DNA. This CDR3 has 14 residues. CDR1 LNHDA and CDR2 SQIVND come from the germline V gene (reference sequence). CDR3 residues: CASSDRGRRTEAFF.